Included here is one T cell receptor (beta chain) sequence, with context. The germline V gene encodes CDR1 SGHAT and CDR2 FQNNGV. The V gene lost 1 base and the J gene lost 2 bases, with 23 bases spanning the gap. CDR3 length: 19 amino acids. The data derive from a study of blood T cell repertoires in COVID-19. Study-wide context: The samples span acute and convalescent COVID-19 from the United States, Italy and Spain.

Repertoires were generated with immunoSEQ multiplex PCR, while TCRdb's copy carries only in-frame clones and drops some. The sample consists of 100,000 to 120,000 clones, about 85% of them appearing once. The chain recombines TRBV11-2 with TRBJ1-2; D might be TRBD1 (6 bases). The receptor comes from a human donor in a cohort sampled during active COVID-19. The sequencing input was peripheral blood. This chain's CDR3 is CASSLAPRGQRLRNYGYTF. The CDR3 DNA reads TGTGCCAGCAGCTTAGCCCCCAGGGGTCAACGTCTTCGGAACTATGGCTACACCTTC.